These T cell receptor beta chains were read from a single sample in a study of blood T cell repertoires in COVID-19. Libraries were prepared by immunoSEQ multiplex PCR; TCRdb keeps only in-frame clonotypes and omits some of them. The data show around 89,000 clones, with around 72% seen just once and approximately 15% held by the top ten. Sequencing was performed on peripheral blood. These receptors came from a woman of 80 years or more with acute or convalescent COVID-19. Each CDR3 is given with its conserved first and last residue. Each record gives: D gene, V gene, J gene, CDR3 protein. A D gene is named only where the DNA matches it firmly.

-	TRBV7-3	TRBJ2-7	CASSLEHALSYEQYF
-	TRBV6-6	TRBJ1-6	CASRGAGFGNSPLHF
-	TRBV15	TRBJ1-4	CATSRNSREGEKLFF
TRBD1	TRBV5-1	TRBJ1-1	CASSSGGTGSSNTEAFF
TRBD1	TRBV4-2	TRBJ1-4	CASSQGQGFRGATNEKLFF
TRBD1	TRBV6-5	TRBJ1-2	CASSNDRDYGYTF
TRBD2	TRBV9	TRBJ2-5	CASSVGVAGGPQETQYF
-	TRBV19	TRBJ1-6	CASSADKNNSPLHF
TRBD1	TRBV15	TRBJ2-1	CATSITGQGSYNEQFF
-	TRBV18	TRBJ1-1	CASSLGADTEAFF
TRBD1	TRBV5-1	TRBJ2-2	CASSSEGQLNTGELFF
-	TRBV30	TRBJ1-3	CAWSEGRAYGNTIYF
-	TRBV2	TRBJ1-1	CASKVNMNTEAFF
TRBD1	TRBV7-2	TRBJ1-2	CASAEGTGGLYGYTF
TRBD1	TRBV5-1	TRBJ2-7	CASSLQGSYEQYF
TRBD1	TRBV2	TRBJ1-4	CASGDDRGVEKLFF
-	TRBV14	TRBJ1-3	CASSQDRNEAGVAFRSGNTIYF
-	TRBV3-1/TRBV3-2	TRBJ2-7	CASSHQGPERQVVIYEQYF
-	TRBV11-1	TRBJ1-1	CASSQGLGTEAFF
TRBD1	TRBV5-5	TRBJ1-1	CASSFTGGLDTEAFF
TRBD1	TRBV15	TRBJ2-7	CATSRKQDRDEQYF
TRBD1	TRBV6-2/TRBV6-3	TRBJ1-2	CASSPDRGARYTF
-	TRBV27	TRBJ2-5	CASSPAGFGETQYF
TRBD2	TRBV7-9	TRBJ2-1	CASSPGLAGAYYNEQFF
-	TRBV6-1	TRBJ1-5	CASSEFSMPPQHF
-	TRBV6-5	TRBJ1-2	CASEGVTAGGYTF
-	TRBV19	TRBJ1-1	CASSIGAGGTFF
-	TRBV15	TRBJ2-3	CATSRARTSTDTQYF
TRBD1	TRBV7-9	TRBJ1-4	CASSPPGQGREKLFF